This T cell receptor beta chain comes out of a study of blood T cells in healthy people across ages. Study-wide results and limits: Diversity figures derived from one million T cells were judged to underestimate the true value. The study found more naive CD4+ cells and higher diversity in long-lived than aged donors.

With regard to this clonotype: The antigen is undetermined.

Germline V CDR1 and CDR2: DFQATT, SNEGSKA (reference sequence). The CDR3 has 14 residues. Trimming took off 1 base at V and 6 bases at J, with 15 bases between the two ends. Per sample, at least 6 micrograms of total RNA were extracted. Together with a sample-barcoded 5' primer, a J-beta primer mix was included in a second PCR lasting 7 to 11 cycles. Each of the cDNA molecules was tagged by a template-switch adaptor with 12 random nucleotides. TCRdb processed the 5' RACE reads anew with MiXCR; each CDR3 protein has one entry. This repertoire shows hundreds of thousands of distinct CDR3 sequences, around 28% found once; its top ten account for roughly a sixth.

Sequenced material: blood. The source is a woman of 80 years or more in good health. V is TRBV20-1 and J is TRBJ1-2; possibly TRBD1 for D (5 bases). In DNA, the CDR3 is TGCAGTGCTAGAGTACCGGGAACAGGAGATGGCTACACCTTC. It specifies CSARVPGTGDGYTF.